A single sample is the source of the 25 T cell receptor beta chains below, sequenced in a study of graft-versus-host responses after intestinal transplantation. The antigens for these receptors are not known. Assay: immunoSEQ multiplex PCR; the TCRdb copy retains only in-frame clones and omits some. The table lists about 64,000 clones, over 90% of them singletons, with approximately 1.5% in the top ten. The sample was unstimulated CD8+ T cells sorted from spleen or lymph node cells, taken before transplant. The receptors stem from a human donor who was the organ donor for an intestinal transplant.

This clone was counted between two and nine times. This rearrangement joins TRBV19 to TRBJ1-1; D ambiguous. In germline, CDR1 is LNHDA, CDR2 SQIVND (reference sequence). Trimming pared 3 bases from V and 0 bases from J, leaving 5 bases between. This CDR3 has 13 amino acids. The CDR3: CASSMTLNTEAFF. The DNA of the CDR3 is TGTGCCAGTAGTATGACTCTGAACACTGAAGCTTTCTTT.

J is TRBJ2-4 and V is TRBV27, with D possibly TRBD2 on 5 matching bases. The CDR3 totals 13 residues. Trimming shortened V by 5 bases and J by 8 bases, and 13 bases separated the two germline ends. CDR1 is MNHEY, CDR2 SMNVEV, per germline (reference sequence). CDR3 sequence (DNA): TGTGCCAGCAGTGAGGGAACCTGGGACATTCAGTACTTC. Protein sequence: CASSEGTWDIQYF.

This rearrangement joins TRBV15 to TRBJ2-5, with a possible D match to TRBD2 (6 bases). Germline lookup yields CDR1 LNHNV and CDR2 YYDKDF (reference sequence). The CDR3 loop spans 15 amino acids. Trimming shortened V by 0 bases and J by 5 bases, and 13 bases separated the two germline ends. CDR3 bases: TGTGCCACCAGCAGAGATCGGCCAGGGAGGGAGACCCAGTACTTC. Translating gives CATSRDRPGRETQYF.

The chain employs TRBV10-3 and TRBJ1-2; D uncertain. The ends were cut back, 11 bases at V and 7 bases at J, with 20 bases in the middle. Germline CDR1 and CDR2: ENHRY and SYGVKD. The CDR3 runs to 13 residues. CDR3 loop: CASSVLRGFGYTF. The CDR3 DNA follows: TGTGCCTCCTCCGTCCTTCGGGGATTTGGCTACACCTTC.

The chain employs TRBV19 and TRBJ2-1, with a weak D call TRBD1 (6 bases). V was pared by 3 bases and J by 0 bases, with 9 bases between. The CDR3 loop spans 15 amino acids. Germline CDR1 LNHDA, CDR2 SQIVND (reference sequence). CDR3 coding DNA: TGTGCCAGTAGTATGGGGGCTGGCTCCTACAATGAGCAGTTCTTC. It encodes CASSMGAGSYNEQFF.

This chain links TRBV6-1 with TRBJ1-1; D is uncertain. Trimming took 7 bases from V and 1 from J, leaving 10 bases between them. This CDR3 contains 13 residues. Per germline, CDR1 MNHNS and CDR2 SASEGT. CDR3 region: CASTEGGNTEAFF. In DNA, the CDR3 is TGTGCCAGCACCGAGGGCGGGAACACTGAAGCTTTCTTT.

The chain links TRBV19 to TRBJ2-7; D may be TRBD2 (5 bases). The CDR3 is 11 amino acids. Germline V gene data show CDR1 as LNHDA and CDR2 as SQIVND (reference sequence). Trimming stripped 11 bases from V and 4 bases from J, with 12 bases between. CDR3 bases: TGTGCCTGCGCCTCGGGGTACGAGCAGTACTTC. Amino acids: CACASGYEQYF.

CDR3 protein: CASSLRTGADGANVLTF. The CDR3 DNA is TGTGCCAGCAGTTTACGAACAGGGGCGGATGGGGCCAACGTCCTGACTTTC. The V gene is TRBV27, the J gene TRBJ2-6; 7 positions match TRBD1. Trimming at V came to 2 bases and at J to 3 bases, leaving 7 bases not matched to a gene. The V gene's germline CDR1 is MNHEY and CDR2 SMNVEV (reference sequence). The CDR3 has 17 amino acids.

The rearrangement joins TRBV27 to TRBJ2-2; TRBD1 might be the D (5 bases). CDR1 is MNHEY, CDR2 SMNVEV, per germline (reference sequence). Trimming removed 6 bases at V and 3 bases at J, with 11 bases between. The CDR3 totals 14 residues. The CDR3: CASSQGGYTGELFF. As DNA, the CDR3 is TGTGCCAGCAGCCAGGGTGGGTACACCGGGGAGCTGTTTTTT.

The chain carries TRBV25-1 and TRBJ2-5; 7 positions match TRBD2. J was trimmed by 1 base and V by 6 bases; bases with no gene match: 11. The CDR3 is 16 amino acids. Germline V gene data show CDR1 as MGHDK and CDR2 as SYGVNS. Written as DNA, the CDR3 is TGTGCCAGCAGCGAGGCTAGCGGCCGGCGCCAAGAGACCCAGTACTTC. Translating it yields CASSEASGRRQETQYF. Full variable domain (rest looked up from reference TRBV25-1 and TRBJ2-5): EADIYQTPRYLVIGTGKKITLECSQTMGHDKMYWYQQDPGMELHLIHYSYGVNSTEKGDLSSESTVSRIRTEHFPLTLESARPSHTSQYLCASSEASGRRQETQYFGPGTRLLVL.

This rearrangement joins TRBV9 to TRBJ2-2, with 7 nucleotides matching TRBD1. The CDR3 length is 15 residues. The V gene's germline CDR1 is SGDLS and CDR2 YYNGEE. V trimming: 3 bases; J trimming: 4 bases; junction bases outside the gene matches: 6. CDR3 coding DNA: TGTGCCAGCAGCGGGGGACAGCAATTCACCGGGGAGCTGTTTTTT. As protein: CASSGGQQFTGELFF.

V usage is TRBV6-6 and J usage is TRBJ1-5; D unresolved. The CDR3 is 15 residues long. V was shortened by 0 bases and J by 4 bases, with 10 bases between the two germline ends. Germline CDR1 is MNHNY and CDR2 is SVGAGI (reference sequence). The CDR3 sequence is CASSYSMAVNQPQHF. The CDR3 nucleotides are TGTGCCAGCAGTTACTCGATGGCAGTTAATCAGCCCCAGCATTTT.

The gene calls are TRBV5-4 and TRBJ2-7; 10 bases map to TRBD2. This CDR3 has 15 amino acids. J was trimmed by 1 base and V by 7 bases; bases with no gene match: 8. CDR1 is SGHNT and CDR2 is YYREEE in the germline V gene (reference sequence). CDR3 amino acids: CASFARTSGSYEQYF. CDR3 nucleotides: TGTGCCAGCTTTGCCCGGACTAGCGGTTCCTACGAGCAGTACTTC.

The chain uses TRBV7-9 and TRBJ2-7; 7 bases fit TRBD2. The CDR3 spans 13 residues. V trimming: 11 bases; J trimming: 0 bases; junction bases outside the gene matches: 7. From germline, CDR1 is SEHNR and CDR2 FQNEAQ (reference sequence). CDR3 sequence (DNA): TGTGCCGGGGGGGGGTGGGTCTCCTACGAGCAGTACTTC. This encodes CAGGGWVSYEQYF.

The V gene is TRBV7-6, the J gene TRBJ1-1; TRBD1 is a possible D gene (5 bases). The CDR3 runs to 13 residues. Germline V CDR1 and CDR2: SGHVS, FNYEAQ. V was clipped by 4 bases and J by 5 bases, with 11 bases between them. CDR3 sequence (DNA): TGTGCCAGCAGCTCAGGGATGCGGACTGAAGCTTTCTTT. It translates to CASSSGMRTEAFF.

The genes are TRBV10-3 and TRBJ2-3; 7 bases are a match to TRBD1. The V gene's germline CDR1 is ENHRY and CDR2 SYGVKD. The trim removed 2 bases at V and 1 base at J, leaving 6 bases unmatched. The CDR3 length is 16 residues. In DNA, the CDR3 is TGTGCCATCAGTGAGGCAGGGGGAGTAGGCACAGATACGCAGTATTTT. Protein product: CAISEAGGVGTDTQYF.

The rearrangement uses TRBV27 and TRBJ2-7; the match to TRBD2 covers 8 bases. With 3 bases clipped from V and 9 bases from J, the junction kept 10 bases outside the gene matches. This CDR3 region has 14 residues. The V gene's germline CDR1 is MNHEY and CDR2 SMNVEV (reference sequence). DNA of the CDR3: TGTGCCAGCAGTTTCCTCCCAGCGGGAGTCGGGCAGTACTTC. This translates into CASSFLPAGVGQYF.

The rearrangement uses TRBV21-1 and TRBJ2-1; the table's D call, TRBD2, has no DNA check behind it. TRBV21-1 is assigned pseudogene status. The CDR3 is 16 residues long. The DNA of the CDR3 is TGTGCCAGCAGCAAAGCGGCGGTCAGCTCCTACAATGAGCAGTTCTTC. Its translation: CASSKAAVSSYNEQFF.

This chain connects TRBV9 to TRBJ2-1, with 8 nucleotides matching TRBD1. Germline values: CDR1 SGDLS, CDR2 YYNGEE. This CDR3 has 18 amino acids. The J segment lost 2 bases and the V segment lost 2 bases, leaving 12 bases of the junction unmatched. DNA for the CDR3: TGTGCCAGCAGCGTCCAATCAGGGGGCGCCCTCGCCTACAATGAGCAGTTCTTC. Its protein is CASSVQSGGALAYNEQFF.

The chain joins TRBV19 to TRBJ2-7; D gene uncertain. There are 13 residues in the CDR3. Germline lookup yields CDR1 LNHDA and CDR2 SQIVND (reference sequence). V lost 1 base, J lost 6 bases, and 10 bases lay in between. The CDR3 region is CASSIVSGGEQYF. CDR3 DNA sequence: TGTGCCAGTAGTATAGTTTCGGGTGGCGAGCAGTACTTC.

This chain connects TRBV7-6 to TRBJ2-7; 7 positions match TRBD1. The CDR3 loop spans 14 amino acids. V shed 3 bases and J 3 bases; nucleotides not matched to a gene: 5. Germline values: CDR1 SGHVS, CDR2 FNYEAQ. Written as DNA, the CDR3 is TGTGCCAGCAGCTTGGGGGACAGTGGCTACGAGCAGTACTTC. This encodes CASSLGDSGYEQYF.

V and J are TRBV15 and TRBJ2-2; tentative D call: TRBD2 (6 bases). The germline V and J ends were trimmed by 0 bases and 8 bases, with 13 bases remaining between them. CDR1 and CDR2 from the germline V gene are LNHNV and YYDKDF (reference sequence). The CDR3 loop spans 15 amino acids. This CDR3 is CATSREGGTSGELFF. In DNA, the CDR3 is TGTGCCACCAGCAGAGAAGGCGGGACGTCGGGGGAGCTGTTTTTT.

The rearrangement links TRBV18 to TRBJ2-3, with a possible D match to TRBD1 (5 bases). The germline V gene encodes CDR1 KGHSH and CDR2 LQKENI. The CDR3 consists of 11 residues. V was trimmed by 5 bases and J by 10 bases, leaving 10 bases between them. The CDR3 reads CASSAQGSQYF. CDR3 bases: TGTGCCAGCTCAGCCCAGGGATCGCAGTATTTT. Drawing the rest from reference TRBV18 and TRBJ2-3, the complete variable domain is NAGVMQNPRHLVRRRGQEARLRCSPMKGHSHVYWYRQLPEEGLKFMVYLQKENIIDESGMPKERFSAEFPKEGPSILRIQQVVRGDSAAYFCASSAQGSQYFGPGTRLTVL.

The J gene is TRBJ1-2, the V gene TRBV28; D not certain. V lost 5 bases to trimming and J lost 1 base, with 11 bases between them. Per germline, CDR1 MDHEN and CDR2 SYDVKM. The CDR3 is made up of 14 amino acids. The CDR3 DNA is TGTGCCAGCAGTATAAGTGCGGTTAACTATGGCTACACCTTC. This gives the protein CASSISAVNYGYTF.

The genes are TRBV5-1 and TRBJ2-1; D is uncertain. Germline lookup yields CDR1 SGHRS and CDR2 YFSETQ. There are 15 residues in the CDR3. V lost 0 bases and J 0 bases, leaving 7 bases between the germline ends. The CDR3 is CASSLEAVSYNEQFF. The CDR3 nucleotides read TGCGCCAGCAGCTTGGAGGCGGTCTCCTACAATGAGCAGTTCTTC.